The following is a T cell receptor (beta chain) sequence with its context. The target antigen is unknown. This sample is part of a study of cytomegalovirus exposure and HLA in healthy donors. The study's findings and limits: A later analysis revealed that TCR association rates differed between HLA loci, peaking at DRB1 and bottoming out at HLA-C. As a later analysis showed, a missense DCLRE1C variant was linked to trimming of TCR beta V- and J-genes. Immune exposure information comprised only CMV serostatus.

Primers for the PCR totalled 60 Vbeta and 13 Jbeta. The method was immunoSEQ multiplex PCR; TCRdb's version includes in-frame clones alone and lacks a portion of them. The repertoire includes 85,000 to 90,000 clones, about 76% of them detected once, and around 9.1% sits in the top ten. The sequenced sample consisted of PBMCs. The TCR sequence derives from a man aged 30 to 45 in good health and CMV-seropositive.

The CDR3 loop is CASSQEPGLASEQFF. CDR3 sequence (DNA): TGCGCCAGCAGCCAAGAGCCGGGACTAGCGTCTGAGCAGTTCTTC. V and J are TRBV4-1 and TRBJ2-1, with 10 nucleotides matching TRBD2. J gave up 9 bases and V 0 bases, and 5 bases lay outside the gene matches. The germline CDR1 and CDR2 sequences are MGHRA and YSYEKL. This CDR3 comprises 15 residues.